A selection of T cell receptor beta chains follows, all from one sample in a study of T cell responses to AZD1222 COVID-19 vaccine. Profiling relied on immunoSEQ multiplex PCR, and the TCRdb table lists in-frame clones only, not all of them. The table records 250,000 to 300,000 clones, roughly 93% of them present only once. Material: peripheral blood, obtained 28 days after the second AZD1222 dose. The receptors stem from an adult who received the AZD1222 COVID-19 vaccine. Both conserved end residues are part of each CDR3. D genes are given only for firm matches.

TRBV27	TRBJ2-7	-	CASSFSGTGSHEQYF
TRBV7-2	TRBJ2-3	-	CASSSLTLGLASTDTQYF
TRBV6-5	TRBJ2-2	-	CASTIRDRELFF
TRBV20-1	TRBJ1-2	-	CSASGQLLHYGYTF
TRBV18	TRBJ1-2	TRBD1	CASSGNRGGYGYTF
TRBV27	TRBJ1-5	TRBD1	CASSWDRGWPQHF
TRBV10-3	TRBJ1-6	TRBD1	CAISQGQARSPLHF
TRBV18	TRBJ2-5	-	CASSPGQGKWETQYF
TRBV2	TRBJ1-6	TRBD1	CASSDITGGSYNSPLHF
TRBV24-1	TRBJ2-1	TRBD2	CATSDRGRVFF
TRBV4-2	TRBJ1-1	-	CASSQDPGGGAEAFF
TRBV7-9	TRBJ1-2	-	CASTPSGMRGYTF
TRBV28	TRBJ2-2	TRBD1	CASLPGQATGELFF
TRBV9	TRBJ2-7	-	CASSVGGGTIYEQYF
TRBV10-1	TRBJ2-3	TRBD1	CASSEGQGTDTQYF
TRBV6-5	TRBJ2-1	-	CASSYSWRGSNEQFF
TRBV29-1	TRBJ2-2	-	CSVRRGVNTGELFF
TRBV4-1	TRBJ1-6	-	CASSQKRGNSPLHF
TRBV2	TRBJ1-1	-	CASSDGMNTEAFF
TRBV5-6	TRBJ2-3	-	CASSPDSPLADTQYF
TRBV4-2	TRBJ2-2	-	CASSLGGPKGGELFF
TRBV3-1/TRBV3-2	TRBJ1-6	-	CASSPNWVGGSPLHF
TRBV19	TRBJ2-1	TRBD2	CASSMRGGRALYNEQFF
TRBV28	TRBJ2-2	-	CASSFPGGELFF
TRBV6-4	TRBJ2-1	TRBD2	CASSYSGRDNEQFF
TRBV2	TRBJ1-6	TRBD1	CASRPTRGRDSPLHF